Following are 29 T cell receptor beta chains from one sample sequenced in a study of vaccination effects on CD4 cells after COVID-19 (dated by TCRdb to between 2021 and 2024). The library was prepared using the immunoSEQ multiplex PCR assay. As stored in TCRdb, this immuneACCESS dataset retains in-frame rearrangements with V and J assigned. A fraction of the clones does not appear; measured against another copy, unresolved V genes explain less than half of the discrepancy, and the remainder lacks a known reason. In this sample the table shows 35,000 to 55,000 clones, around 79% of which occur a single time. The ten largest make up roughly 29% of the sample. The ViraFEST assay stimulated PBMC with viral peptide pools and then used TCR sequencing to identify antigen-specific CD4+ T cell clonotypes by expansion. After roughly 11 days of culture, CD4+ T cells were isolated with the EasySep CD4+ T cell isolation kit. Convalescent patients had PCR-confirmed SARS-CoV-2 infection between March and December 2020, before Alpha, Beta and Delta variants emerged in the United States.

The antigens of these receptors remain unknown. The specimen comprised CD4+ T cells from PBMCs cultured with a peptide pool, sampled before COVID-19 vaccination. These receptor sequences come from a human donor who had a prior SARS-CoV-2 infection.

This clone has a handful of counts. V gene TRBV5-1 combines with J gene TRBJ1-1; D gene ambiguous. The length of the CDR3 is 15 residues. Germline CDR1 SGHRS, CDR2 YFSETQ. Trimming removed 0 bases at V and 3 bases at J, with 12 bases between. CDR3 amino acids: CASSLAIDVHTEAFF. DNA for the CDR3: TGCGCCAGCAGCTTGGCTATAGACGTGCACACTGAAGCTTTCTTT. The full variable domain, with the rest looked up from reference TRBV5-1 and TRBJ1-1, is KAGVTQTPRYLIKTRGQQVTLSCSPISGHRSVSWYQQTPGQGLQFLFEYFSETQRNKGNFPGRFSGRQFSNSRSEMNVSTLELGDSALYLCASSLAIDVHTEAFFGQGTRLTVV.

This chain joins TRBV12-5 and TRBJ1-2; D is perhaps TRBD1 (6 bases). Germline V CDR1 and CDR2: LGHNT, FRNRAP. The CDR3 length is 14 residues. V lost 3 bases and J lost 7, with 15 bases in between. The CDR3 DNA follows: TGTGCTAGTGGTTTTTTTGGCAGGGGTCGTGGCTACACCTTC. Amino acid sequence: CASGFFGRGRGYTF. Using reference TRBV12-5 and TRBJ1-2 for the parts outside the CDR3, the full variable domain is DARVTQTPRHKVTEMGQEVTMRCQPILGHNTVFWYRQTMMQGLELLAYFRNRAPLDDSGMPKDRFSAEMPDATLATLKIQPSEPRDSAVYFCASGFFGRGRGYTFGSGTRLTVV.

The CDR3 is CASSKGPGMGGYTF. The DNA of the CDR3 is TGTGCCAGCAGCAAAGGGCCGGGTATGGGCGGCTACACCTTC. The rearrangement uses TRBV21-1 and TRBJ1-2. TRBV21-1 is recorded as a pseudogene. The CDR3 totals 14 residues.

The chain has TRBV6-5 and TRBJ2-1; 10 positions agree with TRBD2. Germline values: CDR1 MNHEY, CDR2 SVGAGI. Losses at the gene ends were 7 bases for V and 5 bases for J; bases not matched to a gene: 8. This CDR3 contains 15 residues. The CDR3 loop reads CASNKIAGGHNEQFF. CDR3 nucleotides: TGTGCCAGCAATAAAATAGCGGGGGGTCACAATGAGCAGTTCTTC.

This rearrangement joins TRBV5-1 to TRBJ1-2, with D maybe TRBD1 (5 bases). V was pared by 1 base and J by 4 bases, with 11 bases between. This CDR3 has 14 residues. Germline CDR1 and CDR2: SGHRS and YFSETQ. This chain's CDR3 is CASSLSQGPYGYTF. CDR3 coding DNA: TGCGCCAGCAGCTTGAGTCAGGGTCCCTATGGCTACACCTTC.

The chain employs TRBV10-3 and TRBJ2-7, with D maybe TRBD2 (5 bases). The length of the CDR3 is 14 residues. The germline V gene encodes CDR1 ENHRY and CDR2 SYGVKD. With 4 bases removed from V and 3 bases from J, the gap between germline ends came to 13 bases. The CDR3 here is CAISVSAEGYEQYF. The CDR3 DNA follows: TGTGCCATCAGTGTGTCAGCAGAGGGCTACGAGCAGTACTTC.

V usage is TRBV30 and J usage is TRBJ2-7, with D possibly matching TRBD1 (5 bases). This CDR3 region has 12 residues. The ends were cut back, 0 bases at V and 7 bases at J, with 10 bases in the middle. Germline V gene sequence: CDR1 GTSNPN, CDR2 SVGIG (reference sequence). CDR3 amino acids: CAWSVTGYEQYF. The CDR3 bases are TGTGCCTGGAGTGTAACAGGCTATGAGCAGTACTTC.

J is TRBJ2-3 and V is TRBV4-2; 7 bases are shared with TRBD1. This CDR3 has 16 amino acids. The V gene's germline CDR1 is LGHNA and CDR2 YNFKEQ. Unmatched junction bases numbered 5, after V lost 1 base and J lost 1 base. The CDR3 loop reads CASSQVPGTGTDTQYF. DNA of the CDR3: TGTGCCAGCAGCCAAGTACCCGGGACAGGCACAGATACGCAGTATTTT.

This chain uses TRBV12-5 with TRBJ1-5; possibly TRBD1 for D (6 bases). CDR1 and CDR2 (germline): LGHNT, FRNRAP. This CDR3 region has 14 residues. The V and J ends lost 3 bases and 6 bases respectively, with 12 bases between them. CDR3: CASGFSGASQPQHF. CDR3 nucleotide sequence: TGTGCTAGTGGTTTCTCAGGGGCAAGTCAGCCCCAGCATTTT.

The J gene is TRBJ2-7, the V gene TRBV19, with 9 bases that match TRBD1. After removal of 4 bases from V and 2 bases from J, the junction contained 3 bases not matched to a gene. Germline CDR1 and CDR2: LNHDA and SQIVND (reference sequence). The CDR3 contains 14 residues. For the CDR3, the DNA is TGTGCCAGTAGTACACAGGGGGCGGCCTACGAGCAGTACTTC. This translates into CASSTQGAAYEQYF. The whole variable domain, remainder taken from reference TRBV19 and TRBJ2-7, is DGGITQSPKYLFRKEGQNVTLSCEQNLNHDAMYWYRQDPGQGLRLIYYSQIVNDFQKGDIAEGYSVSREKKESFPLTVTSAQKNPTAFYLCASSTQGAAYEQYFGPGTRLTVT.

The chain employs TRBV5-1 and TRBJ2-1; 7 positions agree with TRBD1. The CDR3 length is 16 residues. Germline-derived CDR1 and CDR2 are SGHRS and YFSETQ. The J segment lost 6 bases and the V segment lost 6 bases, leaving 15 bases of the junction unmatched. Written as DNA, the CDR3 is TGCGCCAGCACCCGGACAGGCGCAATCCGGTCCAATGAGCAGTTCTTC. Protein: CASTRTGAIRSNEQFF.

CDR3 sequence (DNA): TGTGCCAGCAATCCCGCGGGGGGACCCGAGCAGTACTTC. Protein sequence: CASNPAGGPEQYF. J is TRBJ2-7 and V is TRBV2; 8 nucleotides match TRBD2. CDR1 SNHLY and CDR2 FYNNEI come from the germline V gene. The V gene end was trimmed by 7 bases and the J gene end by 6 bases; junction bases not matched to a gene: 8. The CDR3 contains 13 residues.

The V call is TRBV18, the J call TRBJ1-3; D is perhaps TRBD1 (5 bases). The CDR3 totals 16 residues. CDR1 is KGHSH, CDR2 LQKENI, per germline. Between the trimmed V and J ends, which lost 0 bases and 3 bases, there was a span of 12 bases. CDR3 DNA: TGTGCCAGCTCACCACCGTTTATAGGGGATGGAAACACCATATATTTT. Protein: CASSPPFIGDGNTIYF. The full variable domain, its missing parts supplied by reference TRBV18 and TRBJ1-3, is NAGVMQNPRHLVRRRGQEARLRCSPMKGHSHVYWYRQLPEEGLKFMVYLQKENIIDESGMPKERFSAEFPKEGPSILRIQQVVRGDSAAYFCASSPPFIGDGNTIYFGEGSWLTVV.

This rearrangement joins TRBV18 to TRBJ1-6; D uncertain. V lost 2 bases and J 3 bases, leaving 8 bases between the germline ends. This CDR3 has 15 amino acids. Per the germline V gene, CDR1 is KGHSH and CDR2 is LQKENI. CDR3 sequence (DNA): TGTGCCAGCTCACCAAACGGGAACTATAATTCACCCCTCCACTTT. It is translated as CASSPNGNYNSPLHF.

The chain is built from TRBV6-5 and TRBJ2-2; possible D gene TRBD1, 5 bases. Germline lookup yields CDR1 MNHEY and CDR2 SVGAGI. Trimming removed 6 bases from V and 2 bases from J, with 10 bases in between. CDR3 size: 14 residues. CDR3 residues: CASSTGVNTGELFF. The CDR3 coding sequence is TGTGCCAGCAGCACAGGTGTAAACACCGGGGAGCTGTTTTTT.

This clone was counted only a few times. This chain joins TRBV7-9 and TRBJ1-1, with 7 bases that match TRBD1. Looked up from germline, CDR1 is SEHNR and CDR2 is FQNEAQ (reference sequence). With 6 bases clipped from V and 7 bases from J, the junction kept 11 bases outside the gene matches. The CDR3 has 14 residues. The chain's CDR3 is CASSPGIGTDEAFF. The DNA of the CDR3 is TGTGCCAGCAGTCCTGGAATTGGGACAGATGAAGCTTTCTTT.

The chain uses TRBV7-8 and TRBJ1-4, with D possibly being TRBD1 (5 bases). V lost 0 bases, J lost 3 bases, and 8 bases lay in between. This CDR3 spans 15 amino acids. Germline V lookup: CDR1 SGHVS, CDR2 FQNEAQ. Here the CDR3 reads CASSLARGSNEKLFF. The CDR3 DNA follows: TGTGCCAGCAGCTTAGCGCGGGGGTCTAATGAAAAACTGTTTTTT.

The chain recombines TRBV7-2 with TRBJ1-6, with D perhaps matching TRBD1 (6 bases). Trimming pared 2 bases from V and 7 bases from J, leaving 12 bases between. CDR1 is SGHTA, CDR2 FQGNSA, per germline. The length of the CDR3 is 15 residues. For the CDR3, the DNA is TGTGCCAGCAGCTTAATACTTGGACAGAATTCACCCCTCCACTTT. It codes for CASSLILGQNSPLHF.

This chain links TRBV4-1 with TRBJ2-7; TRBD2 matches at 14 bases. Germline V CDR1 and CDR2: MGHRA, YSYEKL. The CDR3 is made up of 15 amino acids. V gave up 1 base and J gave up 6 bases; unmatched junction bases: 2. The CDR3 coding sequence is TGCGCCAGCAGCCAAGGACTAGCGGGGGGGCGCGAGCAGTACTTC. Translation: CASSQGLAGGREQYF.

The rearrangement uses TRBV5-1 and TRBJ2-5; 10 bases are shared with TRBD2. With 0 bases clipped from V and 7 bases from J, the junction kept 3 bases outside the gene matches. The germline gives CDR1 SGHRS, CDR2 YFSETQ. The CDR3 is made up of 14 amino acids. The CDR3 is CASSLGTSGGTQYF. CDR3 coding DNA: TGCGCCAGCAGCTTGGGGACTAGCGGAGGGACCCAGTACTTC. Using reference TRBV5-1 and TRBJ2-5 for the parts outside the CDR3, the full variable domain is KAGVTQTPRYLIKTRGQQVTLSCSPISGHRSVSWYQQTPGQGLQFLFEYFSETQRNKGNFPGRFSGRQFSNSRSEMNVSTLELGDSALYLCASSLGTSGGTQYFGPGTRLLVL.

This chain links TRBV11-2 with TRBJ1-1; unclear D gene. Trimming took off 0 bases at V and 6 bases at J, with 8 bases between the two ends. Germline-derived CDR1 and CDR2 are SGHAT and FQNNGV. The CDR3 spans 13 residues. The CDR3 DNA follows: TGTGCCAGCAGCTTAGAGTTTGGCGCTGAAGCTTTCTTT. It is translated as CASSLEFGAEAFF.

The V and J genes are TRBV2 and TRBJ2-5, with TRBD1 as a possible D gene (6 bases). Germline V gene sequence: CDR1 SNHLY, CDR2 FYNNEI. Trimming took 3 bases from V and 5 from J, leaving 7 bases between them. The CDR3 extends over 12 amino acids. Here the CDR3 reads CASSDTGETQYF. CDR3 nucleotide sequence: TGTGCCAGCAGTGACACAGGGGAGACCCAGTACTTC. Using reference TRBV2 and TRBJ2-5 for the parts outside the CDR3, the full variable domain is EPEVTQTPSHQVTQMGQEVILRCVPISNHLYFYWYRQILGQKVEFLVSFYNNEISEKSEIFDDQFSVERPDGSNFTLKIRSTKLEDSAMYFCASSDTGETQYFGPGTRLLVL.

This sequence joins TRBV19 and TRBJ2-7, with 7 nucleotides matching TRBD1. This CDR3 region has 14 residues. With V trimmed by 3 bases and J by 3 bases, 5 bases remained unmatched. Germline loops: CDR1 LNHDA, CDR2 SQIVND (reference sequence). CDR3 DNA: TGTGCCAGTAGTATCCGAGGGACAGTCTACGAGCAGTACTTC. Its translation: CASSIRGTVYEQYF.

The rearrangement joins TRBV19 to TRBJ2-3; 7 bases map to TRBD2. V lost 9 bases to trimming and J lost 2 bases; unmatched junction nucleotides: 8. Germline CDR1 LNHDA, CDR2 SQIVND (reference sequence). The CDR3 contains 14 residues. For the CDR3, the DNA is TGTGCCAGCCAACCGGGACTACTCACAGATACGCAGTATTTT. Its translation is CASQPGLLTDTQYF.

The genes are TRBV30 and TRBJ2-7, with a weak D call TRBD1 (6 bases). Trimming left V 2 bases short and J 4 bases short, with 12 bases between. CDR1 is GTSNPN and CDR2 is SVGIG in the germline V gene (reference sequence). The CDR3 is made up of 13 amino acids. CDR3 nucleotide sequence: TGTGCCTGGAGTATCGGACAGATATACGAGCAGTACTTC. Translating gives CAWSIGQIYEQYF.

This chain's CDR3 is CASTTSWGVSEQYF. In DNA, the CDR3 is TGTGCCAGCACCACGAGCTGGGGCGTAAGCGAGCAGTACTTC. The genes are TRBV13 and TRBJ2-7; tentatively, D is TRBD1 (5 bases). Looked up from germline, CDR1 is PRHDT and CDR2 is FYEKMQ (reference sequence). V lost 7 bases and J lost 6, with 19 bases in between. There are 14 residues in the CDR3.

A few counts support this clone. V gene TRBV6-5 combines with J gene TRBJ1-6, with D possibly matching TRBD1 (5 bases). Trimming shortened V by 5 bases and J by 10 bases, and 15 bases separated the two germline ends. The CDR3 sequence is 14 residues long. Germline V gene sequence: CDR1 MNHEY, CDR2 SVGAGI. CDR3 protein: CASSSTGSRSPLHF. As DNA, the CDR3 is TGTGCCAGCAGTAGTACAGGTTCGCGGTCACCCCTCCACTTT.

V usage is TRBV1 and J usage is TRBJ1-6. TRBV1 is a recognized pseudogene. CDR3 length equals 14 residues. CDR3 residues: CTSSQHLDNSPLHF. CDR3 nucleotides: TGCACCAGCAGCCAACACCTAGATAATTCACCCCTCCACTTT.

This chain connects TRBV3-1 (or the pseudogene TRBV3-2) to TRBJ2-3; D not resolved. Germline V gene lookup returns CDR1 LGHDT and CDR2 YNNKEL (reference sequence). Trimming stripped 3 bases from V and 2 bases from J, with 6 bases between. This CDR3 has 13 residues. For the CDR3, the DNA is TGTGCCAGCAGCCAGAGTCACACAGATACGCAGTATTTT. Encoded protein: CASSQSHTDTQYF.